Listed here is a single T cell receptor (beta chain). Its target is not known. The sample belongs to a study of shared clonotypes between healthy human individuals. Overall study findings and caveats: Among a few donors, approximately 5% of naive CD4 clonotypes were found in common. Having only a few donors restricted how much genetic and exposure-history diversity was captured.

Produced via immunoSEQ multiplex PCR; TCRdb's table is partial and in-frame only. The table records roughly 1,000,000 clones, around three quarters of them present only once. V lost 4 bases and J 3 bases, leaving 9 bases between the germline ends. Germline V lookup: CDR1 MGHDK, CDR2 SYGVNS. The CDR3 has 13 residues. The sequence derives from a young man in good health. Some clones in this sample may be carry-over from other donors' samples. Sequenced input: memory CD4+ T cells from PBMCs. Regarding subset: CD45RA-negative fraction. V is TRBV25-1 and J is TRBJ1-1, with no clear D. DNA for the CDR3: TGTGCCAGCAGTGTCTCAACCGACACTGAAGCTTTCTTT. This sequence encodes CASSVSTDTEAFF.